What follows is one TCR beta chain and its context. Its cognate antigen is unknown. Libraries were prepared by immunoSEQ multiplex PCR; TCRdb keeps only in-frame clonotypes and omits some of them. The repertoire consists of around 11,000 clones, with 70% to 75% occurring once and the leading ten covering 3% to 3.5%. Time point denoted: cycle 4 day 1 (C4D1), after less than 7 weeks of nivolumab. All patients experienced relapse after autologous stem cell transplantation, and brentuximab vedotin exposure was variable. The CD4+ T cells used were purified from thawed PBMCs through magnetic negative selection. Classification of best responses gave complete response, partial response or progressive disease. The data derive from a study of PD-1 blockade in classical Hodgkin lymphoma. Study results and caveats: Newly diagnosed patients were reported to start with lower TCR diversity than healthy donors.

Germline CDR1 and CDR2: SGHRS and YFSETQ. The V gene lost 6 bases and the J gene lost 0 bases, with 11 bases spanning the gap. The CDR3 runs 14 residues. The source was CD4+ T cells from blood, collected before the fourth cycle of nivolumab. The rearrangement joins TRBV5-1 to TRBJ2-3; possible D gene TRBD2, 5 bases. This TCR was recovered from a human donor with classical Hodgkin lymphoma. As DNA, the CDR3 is TGCGCCAGCACTGGGAGCCTAAGCACAGATACGCAGTATTTT. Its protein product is CASTGSLSTDTQYF. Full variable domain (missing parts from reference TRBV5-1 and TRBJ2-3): KAGVTQTPRYLIKTRGQQVTLSCSPISGHRSVSWYQQTPGQGLQFLFEYFSETQRNKGNFPGRFSGRQFSNSRSEMNVSTLELGDSALYLCASTGSLSTDTQYFGPGTRLTVL.